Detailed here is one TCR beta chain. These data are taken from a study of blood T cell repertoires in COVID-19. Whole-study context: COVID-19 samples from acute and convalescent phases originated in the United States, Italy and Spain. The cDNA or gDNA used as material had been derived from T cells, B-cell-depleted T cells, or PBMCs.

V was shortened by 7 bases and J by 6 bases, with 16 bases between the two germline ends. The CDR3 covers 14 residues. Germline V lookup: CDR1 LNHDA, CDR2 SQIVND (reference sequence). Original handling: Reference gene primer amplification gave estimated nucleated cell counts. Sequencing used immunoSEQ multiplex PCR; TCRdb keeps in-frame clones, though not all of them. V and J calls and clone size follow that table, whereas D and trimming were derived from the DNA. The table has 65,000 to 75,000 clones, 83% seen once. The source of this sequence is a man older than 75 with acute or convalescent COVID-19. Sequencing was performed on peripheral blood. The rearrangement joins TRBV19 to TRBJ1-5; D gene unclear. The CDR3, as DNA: TGTGCCAGTATGGTGCTGGCTCGGGGTCAGCCCCAGCATTTT. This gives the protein CASMVLARGQPQHF.